This TCR beta chain was recorded in a study of T cells in Graves' hyperthyroidism and ophthalmopathy. Study-wide points: Most clonotypes that expanded in the thyroid above 0.001 also showed up in blood. A 13 V-J signature model discriminated ophthalmopathy versus stable hyperthyroidism.

A word on this clonotype: The antigen remains unidentified.

The V gene's germline CDR1 is MGHDK and CDR2 SYGVNS. The CDR3 consists of 13 residues. V gave up 6 bases and J gave up 6 bases; unmatched junction bases: 5. A lack of ophthalmopathy progression within 18 months defined stable Graves' hyperthyroidism. Diagnostic decisions used clinical symptoms, serum thyroxine and TRAb, thyroid ultrasound and orbital computed tomography. The investigators amplified TCR beta CDR3 regions from RNA transcripts. The primer set for the first-round RT-PCR of the TCR CDR3 was HTBI. TCRdb fed the multiplex PCR reads into MiXCR, producing one record per CDR3 protein. The data show about 840,000 distinct CDR3 sequences, with 35% to 40% seen just once and over 8% held by the top ten.

Source material: blood. The J gene is TRBJ1-1, the V gene TRBV25-1, with 9 bases lining up with TRBD1. The receptor was derived from a man aged 18 to 35 with Graves' hyperthyroidism. DNA for the CDR3: TGTGCCAGCAGACGGACAGGGGCTCCTGAAGCTTTCTTT. This sequence encodes CASRRTGAPEAFF.